The source of this TCR beta chain is a study of blood T cells in healthy people across ages. A second PCR, run for about 7 to 12 cycles, used a sample-barcoded 5' primer plus a J-beta primer mix. TCRdb recomputed calls from the 5' RACE reads with MiXCR, one row per CDR3 protein. In the table there are 380,000 or so distinct CDR3 sequences, 50% to 60% of which are singletons. The source material was blood. This clonotype was obtained from a man between 60 and 75 years old in good health.

The DNA for the CDR3 is TGCAGCGTTGAGAGTGACACAGATACGCAGTATTTT. Its protein is CSVESDTDTQYF. V is TRBV29-1 and J is TRBJ2-3; D is ambiguous. CDR1 and CDR2 from the germline V gene are SQVTM and ANQGSEA. V gave up 3 bases and J gave up 2 bases, with 6 bases separating them. CDR3 size: 12 residues.